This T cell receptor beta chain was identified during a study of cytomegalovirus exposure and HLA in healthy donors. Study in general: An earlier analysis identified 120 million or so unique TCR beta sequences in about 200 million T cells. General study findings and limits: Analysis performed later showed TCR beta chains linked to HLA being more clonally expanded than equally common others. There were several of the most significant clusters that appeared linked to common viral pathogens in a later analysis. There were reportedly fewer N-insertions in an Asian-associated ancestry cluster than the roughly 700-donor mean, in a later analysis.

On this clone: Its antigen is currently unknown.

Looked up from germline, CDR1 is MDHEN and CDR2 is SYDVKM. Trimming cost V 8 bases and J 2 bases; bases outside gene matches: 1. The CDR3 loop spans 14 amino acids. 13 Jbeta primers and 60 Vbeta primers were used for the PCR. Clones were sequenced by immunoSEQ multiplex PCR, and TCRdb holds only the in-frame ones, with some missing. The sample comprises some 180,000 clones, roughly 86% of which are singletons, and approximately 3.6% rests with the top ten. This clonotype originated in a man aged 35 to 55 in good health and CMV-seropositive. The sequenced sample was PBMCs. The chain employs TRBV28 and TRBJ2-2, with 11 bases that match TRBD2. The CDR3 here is CASLAGGNTGELFF. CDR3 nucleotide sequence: TGTGCCAGCCTAGCGGGAGGAAACACCGGGGAGCTGTTTTTT. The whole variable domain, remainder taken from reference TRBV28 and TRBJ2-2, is DVKVTQSSRYLVKRTGEKVFLECVQDMDHENMFWYRQDPGLGLRLIYFSYDVKMKEKGDIPEGYSVSREKKERFSLILESASTNQTSMYLCASLAGGNTGELFFGEGSRLTVL.